These 20 T cell receptor beta chains were sequenced from one sample in a study of cytomegalovirus exposure and HLA in healthy donors. PCR amplification relied on 60 Vbeta primers (plus 13 Jbeta primers). Only in-frame clones appear in the TCRdb table, and some are missing; sequencing was by immunoSEQ multiplex PCR. The repertoire consists of 200,000 to 250,000 clones, with approximately 82% occurring once and the leading ten covering about 7.5%. The specimen sequenced was PBMCs. These receptors were obtained from a woman aged 55-75 years in good health and CMV-seropositive.

The V and J genes are TRBV6-1 and TRBJ1-1; no clear D gene. CDR3 size: 14 residues. V shed 2 bases and J shed 0 bases, with 7 bases lying between them. Germline CDR1 reads MNHNS; CDR2 reads SASEGT. The CDR3 sequence: CASSETVLNTEAFF. CDR3 in DNA: TGTGCCAGCAGTGAAACGGTATTGAACACTGAAGCTTTCTTT.

The chain couples TRBV4-2 to TRBJ1-2, with D unresolved. V was shortened by 0 bases and J by 4 bases, with 9 bases between the two germline ends. The CDR3 extends over 14 amino acids. Germline CDR1 and CDR2: LGHNA and YNFKEQ. CDR3 sequence reads: CASSQEIGVYGYTF. The CDR3 DNA sequence: TGTGCCAGCAGCCAAGAGATCGGGGTCTATGGCTACACCTTC.

V and J are TRBV14 and TRBJ1-2; 12 nucleotides agree with TRBD1. CDR1 and CDR2 (germline): SGHDN, FVKESK. V was pared by 4 bases and J by 8 bases, with 11 bases of the junction left unmatched. CDR3 length: 16 amino acids. CDR3: CASSPFEGQGAWGYTF. The CDR3, as DNA: TGTGCCAGCAGCCCGTTCGAGGGACAGGGGGCTTGGGGCTACACCTTC.

The V and J genes are TRBV5-6 and TRBJ2-7, with TRBD1 matching over 11 bases. J gave up 2 bases and V 4 bases, and 2 bases lay outside the gene matches. The CDR3 is made up of 14 amino acids. CDR1 and CDR2 (germline): SGHDT, YYEEEE. In DNA, the CDR3 is TGTGCCAGCAGCACGGGACAGGGGGCCTACGAGCAGTACTTC. As protein: CASSTGQGAYEQYF.

The V call is TRBV7-9, the J call TRBJ1-2; 7 positions agree with TRBD1. The V segment lost 5 bases and the J segment 8 bases; nucleotides outside the gene matches: 5. This CDR3 is 12 amino acids long. Germline assignment: CDR1 SEHNR and CDR2 FQNEAQ (reference sequence). CDR3 DNA: TGTGCCAGCAGCCCGGACAGGCTGGGCTACACCTTC. Protein: CASSPDRLGYTF.

The J gene is TRBJ2-7, the V gene TRBV27, with D possibly TRBD1 on 6 matching bases. Trimming cost V 2 bases and J 5 bases, with 16 bases left between them. Germline-derived CDR1 and CDR2 are MNHEY and SMNVEV (reference sequence). This CDR3 is 15 amino acids long. CDR3 DNA: TGTGCCAGCAGTTTAAGAGGACAGTTTAGGGACGAGCAGTACTTC. Amino acids: CASSLRGQFRDEQYF.

The chain has TRBV5-6 and TRBJ1-2; D gene uncertain. CDR3 length: 12 residues. Germline assignment: CDR1 SGHDT and CDR2 YYEEEE. Deletions cut 0 bases from V and 5 bases from J, with 5 bases between. CDR3 bases: TGTGCCAGCAGCTTGGTCGGTTATGGCTACACCTTC. This sequence encodes CASSLVGYGYTF. Full variable domain (rest looked up from reference TRBV5-6 and TRBJ1-2): DAGVTQSPTHLIKTRGQQVTLRCSPKSGHDTVSWYQQALGQGPQFIFQYYEEEERQRGNFPDRFSGHQFPNYSSELNVNALLLGDSALYLCASSLVGYGYTFGSGTRLTVV.

J is TRBJ2-1 and V is TRBV19, with TRBD2 identical over 10 bases. From germline, CDR1 is LNHDA and CDR2 SQIVND (reference sequence). The CDR3 loop spans 13 amino acids. The junction had 3 bases not matched to a gene; V was cut back by 5 bases and J by 8 bases. This chain's CDR3 is CASSPTSGDEQFF. The DNA for the CDR3 is TGTGCCAGTAGTCCCACTAGCGGGGATGAGCAGTTCTTC. Together with reference TRBV19 and TRBJ2-1, the CDR3 gives the full variable domain: DGGITQSPKYLFRKEGQNVTLSCEQNLNHDAMYWYRQDPGQGLRLIYYSQIVNDFQKGDIAEGYSVSREKKESFPLTVTSAQKNPTAFYLCASSPTSGDEQFFGPGTRLTVL.

The chain couples TRBV30 to TRBJ1-4, with D maybe TRBD1 (5 bases). V shed 3 bases and J shed 7 bases, with 15 bases lying between them. Germline V gene data show CDR1 as GTSNPN and CDR2 as SVGIG (reference sequence). The CDR3 is 14 amino acids. In DNA, the CDR3 is TGTGCCTGGAGATCCTCAGGGTCGGGTGAAAAACTGTTTTTT. Its protein is CAWRSSGSGEKLFF.

The chain couples TRBV5-6 to TRBJ1-2; the D is unclear. Germline loops: CDR1 SGHDT, CDR2 YYEEEE. Between the trimmed V and J ends, which lost 4 bases and 3 bases, there was a span of 16 bases. This CDR3 spans 15 amino acids. The CDR3 region has the DNA TGTGCCAGCAGCGTGACTCGGGCGGGAGACTATGGCTACACCTTC. Protein sequence: CASSVTRAGDYGYTF.

The chain joins TRBV28 to TRBJ1-5; the D is unclear. Germline CDR1 is MDHEN and CDR2 is SYDVKM. The CDR3 length is 11 residues. The germline V and J ends were trimmed by 4 bases and 10 bases, with 8 bases remaining between them. In DNA, the CDR3 is TGTGCCAGCAGTTCCTCCGTTCCCCAGCATTTT. It yields the protein CASSSSVPQHF.

CDR3 nucleotide sequence: TGTGCCTGGAGGGGGGGGTGGGGGAGCAATCAGCCCCAGCATTTT. Its translation: CAWRGGWGSNQPQHF. This chain links TRBV30 with TRBJ1-5; weak D call: TRBD1 (5 bases). CDR3 length equals 15 residues. Trimming took 3 bases from V and 1 from J, leaving 13 bases between them. The germline gives CDR1 GTSNPN, CDR2 SVGIG (reference sequence).

The count of this clone is one. This chain connects TRBV5-5 to TRBJ1-2; 8 bases fit TRBD1. J lost 3 bases, V lost 2 bases, and 0 bases had no gene match. Germline-derived CDR1 and CDR2 are SGHKS and YYEKEE (reference sequence). This CDR3 has 13 residues. This CDR3 reads CASSLQGDYGYTF. DNA for the CDR3: TGTGCCAGCAGCTTACAGGGGGACTATGGCTACACCTTC.

The V call is TRBV6-5, the J call TRBJ1-1; 9 nucleotides match TRBD1. V dropped 7 bases and J dropped 4; count of bases not matched to a gene: 7. CDR1 is MNHEY and CDR2 is SVGAGI in the germline V gene. The CDR3 is 14 amino acids. The DNA of the CDR3 is TGTGCCAGCACAACAGGGGGCGCGTTCACTGAAGCTTTCTTT. Its translation: CASTTGGAFTEAFF.

The count of this clone is one. This chain connects TRBV5-1 to TRBJ2-1; 7 bases are a match to TRBD1. Germline loops: CDR1 SGHRS, CDR2 YFSETQ. The trim removed 5 bases at V and 9 bases at J, leaving 8 bases unmatched. CDR3 size: 13 residues. The CDR3 DNA reads as TGCGCCAGCAGATCCTCCGACAGGGCTGAGCAGTTCTTC. This sequence encodes CASRSSDRAEQFF.

Here the CDR3 DNA reads TGTGCCATCAGTGAGTCAAGCGTGATGAACACCGGGGAGCTGTTTTTT. It encodes CAISESSVMNTGELFF. The rearrangement uses TRBV10-3 and TRBJ2-2; D not resolved. Germline V gene data show CDR1 as ENHRY and CDR2 as SYGVKD. V lost 0 bases and J 1 base, leaving 9 bases between the germline ends. This CDR3 contains 16 residues.

This chain links TRBV6-5 with TRBJ2-3; a weak D match, TRBD1 (5 bases). The CDR3 is made up of 15 amino acids. Germline assignment: CDR1 MNHEY and CDR2 SVGAGI. Trimming took 3 bases from V and 1 from J, leaving 11 bases between them. The CDR3 nucleotides are TGTGCCAGCAGTTATAGGGGAATCCGCACAGATACGCAGTATTTT. Its translation is CASSYRGIRTDTQYF.

The chain couples TRBV19 to TRBJ1-5; TRBD1 matches at 8 bases. CDR3 length: 13 amino acids. Germline CDR1 is LNHDA and CDR2 is SQIVND (reference sequence). V shed 6 bases, J shed 7 bases, and the junction held 5 bases outside the gene matches. CDR3 coding DNA: TGTGCCAGTAGCCCTGACAGGGGACAGCCCCAGCATTTT. Its protein product is CASSPDRGQPQHF.

CDR3 region: CASSRNLLGSTGLRYTF. The DNA for the CDR3 is TGTGCCAGCAGTAGAAATTTATTAGGGAGTACAGGGTTACGCTACACCTTC. The rearrangement joins TRBV28 to TRBJ1-2; maybe TRBD1 (6 bases). CDR1 is MDHEN, CDR2 SYDVKM, per germline. The CDR3 is 17 amino acids. Trimming cost V 5 bases and J 9 bases, with 28 bases left between them.

The chain joins TRBV5-1 to TRBJ2-7; TRBD2 is a possible D gene (5 bases). CDR1 SGHRS and CDR2 YFSETQ come from the germline V gene. Trimming removed 3 bases at V and 6 bases at J, with 13 bases between. The CDR3 has 13 amino acids. CDR3 amino acids: CASSWEIGGEQYF. The CDR3 region has the DNA TGCGCCAGCAGCTGGGAGATCGGAGGCGAGCAGTACTTC.